Below, 20 T cell receptor beta chains from the same sample are listed, as sequenced in a study of identical twins. TCRdb independently ran MiXCR on the 5' RACE reads; one entry per CDR3 protein. The table shows roughly 250,000 distinct CDR3 sequences, with about 14% occurring only once. Sequencing was carried out using memory (CD45RO+) T cells sorted from blood. These TCRs come from a woman aged 18-30 years in good health.

This clonotype was counted only a few times. The chain links TRBV12-3 or TRBV12-4 to TRBJ2-7; 7 bases line up with TRBD1. The V and J ends lost 7 bases and 2 bases, in that order; junction bases with no gene match: 8. This CDR3 has 14 residues. The CDR3 here is CASTPGTETYEQYF. In DNA form, the CDR3 reads TGTGCCAGCACACCCGGGACAGAGACCTACGAGCAGTACTTC.

This clonotype was observed a handful of times. The gene calls are TRBV6-1 and TRBJ2-4; maybe TRBD2 (7 bases). Germline V gives CDR1 MNHNS, CDR2 SASEGT. The CDR3 sequence is 14 residues long. V lost 11 bases, J lost 1 base, and 15 bases lay in between. The CDR3 protein is CAARGGLAKNIQYF. The CDR3 region has the DNA TGTGCCGCGAGGGGGGGACTCGCCAAAAACATTCAGTACTTC.

This sequence joins TRBV7-3 and TRBJ1-6, with D unclear. CDR1 is SGHTA, CDR2 FQGTGA, per germline. There are 12 residues in the CDR3. V lost 2 bases, J lost 9 bases, and 5 bases lay in between. CDR3 in DNA: TGTGCCAGCAGCTTATATGGTTCACCCCTCCACTTT. The encoded protein is CASSLYGSPLHF. Filled out from reference TRBV7-3 and TRBJ1-6, the complete variable domain reads GAGVSQTPSNKVTEKGKYVELRCDPISGHTALYWYRQSLGQGPEFLIYFQGTGAADDSGLPNDRFFAVRPEGSVSTLKIQRTERGDSAVYLCASSLYGSPLHFGNGTRLTVT.

The chain carries TRBV5-1 and TRBJ2-6; D may be TRBD1 (6 bases). The germline V gene encodes CDR1 SGHRS and CDR2 YFSETQ. This CDR3 comprises 17 residues. V was shortened by 4 bases and J by 1 base, with 15 bases between the two germline ends. CDR3 DNA sequence: TGCGCCAGCAGCCTCTCAGGGGTGAAGTCTGGGGCCAACGTCCTGACTTTC. It codes for CASSLSGVKSGANVLTF.

This clonotype was seen repeatedly, ten times or more. This chain uses TRBV3-1 with TRBJ1-1, with TRBD1 identical over 7 bases. CDR1 is LGHDT and CDR2 is YNNKEL in the germline V gene (reference sequence). This CDR3 contains 14 residues. The junction had 3 bases not matched to a gene; V was cut back by 1 base and J by 4 bases. CDR3 sequence reads: CASSQVAGGTEAFF. The CDR3 DNA sequence: TGTGCCAGCAGCCAAGTAGCAGGGGGCACTGAAGCTTTCTTT.

This clonotype was observed a few times. This chain links TRBV4-2 with TRBJ2-4, with D perhaps matching TRBD1 (6 bases). V was clipped by 4 bases and J by 0 bases, with 16 bases between them. Germline CDR1 is LGHNA and CDR2 is YNFKEQ. The CDR3 loop spans 17 amino acids. The CDR3 spells CASSPLSTGAAKNIQYF. DNA of the CDR3: TGTGCCAGCAGCCCACTATCGACAGGTGCAGCCAAAAACATTCAGTACTTC.

The chain joins TRBV19 to TRBJ2-5, with 8 bases lining up with TRBD1. Trimming at V came to 7 bases and at J to 5 bases, leaving 6 bases not matched to a gene. CDR3 length: 13 residues. Germline V gives CDR1 LNHDA, CDR2 SQIVND (reference sequence). Here the CDR3 reads CASNAGGRETQYF. The DNA of the CDR3 is TGTGCCAGTAATGCAGGGGGCCGGGAGACCCAGTACTTC.

This clonotype was observed many times. The genes are TRBV12-3 or TRBV12-4 and TRBJ1-2; 12 bases fit TRBD1. This CDR3 is 14 amino acids long. The V and J ends lost 6 bases and 7 bases, in that order; junction bases with no gene match: 6. CDR3 loop: CASRIQGQGAGYTF. The CDR3, as DNA: TGTGCCAGCAGGATTCAGGGACAGGGGGCTGGCTACACCTTC.

CDR3 in amino acids: CASSLAVGYEQYF. CDR3 nucleotide sequence: TGTGCCAGCAGTTTGGCGGTGGGCTACGAGCAGTACTTC. This rearrangement joins TRBV27 to TRBJ2-7; D ambiguous. This CDR3 has 13 residues. V lost 3 bases, J lost 3 bases, and 9 bases lay in between. The germline CDR1 and CDR2 sequences are MNHEY and SMNVEV (reference sequence).

This clonotype was detected a few times. The chain recombines TRBV2 with TRBJ1-5, with TRBD1 as a possible D gene (6 bases). The CDR3 runs 15 residues. The V gene's germline CDR1 is SNHLY and CDR2 FYNNEI. V shed 7 bases and J shed 0 bases, with 13 bases lying between them. CDR3 DNA: TGTGCCAGCACCCTAGGGGGGTATAGCAATCAGCCCCAGCATTTT. It yields the protein CASTLGGYSNQPQHF. Supplemented by reference TRBV2 and TRBJ1-5, the full variable domain reads EPEVTQTPSHQVTQMGQEVILRCVPISNHLYFYWYRQILGQKVEFLVSFYNNEISEKSEIFDDQFSVERPDGSNFTLKIRSTKLEDSAMYFCASTLGGYSNQPQHFGDGTRLSIL.

In its sample, this clonotype was seen a few times. This chain uses TRBV3-1 with TRBJ2-7; unclear D gene. Looked up from germline, CDR1 is LGHDT and CDR2 is YNNKEL (reference sequence). This CDR3 is 12 amino acids long. Trimming pared 3 bases from V and 6 bases from J, leaving 9 bases between. CDR3 DNA: TGTGCCAGCAGCCATAGAAACAGCGAGCAGTACTTC. As protein: CASSHRNSEQYF.

This clonotype has more than one count but fewer than ten. V usage is TRBV20-1 and J usage is TRBJ2-1, with D possibly matching TRBD1 (5 bases). The V gene lost 7 bases and the J gene lost 4 bases, with 11 bases spanning the gap. This CDR3 is 12 amino acids long. The germline CDR1 and CDR2 sequences are DFQATT and SNEGSKA (reference sequence). The CDR3 loop is CSGSREYNEQFF. DNA of the CDR3: TGCAGTGGATCCAGGGAATACAATGAGCAGTTCTTC.

The chain links TRBV7-9 to TRBJ1-2; D is possibly TRBD1 (5 bases). V shed 1 base and J shed 3 bases, with 9 bases lying between them. There are 14 residues in the CDR3. Germline V gives CDR1 SEHNR, CDR2 FQNEAQ (reference sequence). The CDR3: CASSLGDSYYGYTF. The CDR3, as DNA: TGTGCCAGCAGCTTAGGGGACTCTTACTATGGCTACACCTTC.

The J gene is TRBJ2-7, the V gene TRBV6-2 or TRBV6-3; TRBD2 is a possible D gene (5 bases). CDR1 and CDR2 from the germline V gene are MNHEY and SVGEGT. The CDR3 length is 14 residues. V lost 8 bases and J 0 bases, leaving 14 bases between the germline ends. In DNA, the CDR3 is TGTGCCAGCCTCGGCGGGCCTAGCTCCTACGAGCAGTACTTC. This gives the protein CASLGGPSSYEQYF.

This clonotype was seen many times. The chain uses TRBV7-9 and TRBJ2-1; 10 positions agree with TRBD2. Unmatched junction bases numbered 6, after V lost 3 bases and J lost 7 bases. Per the germline V gene, CDR1 is SEHNR and CDR2 is FQNEAQ (reference sequence). CDR3 length: 15 residues. The CDR3 DNA is TGTGCCAGCAGCTTGGCTAGCGGGAGCGGGAATGAGCAGTTCTTC. Amino acid sequence: CASSLASGSGNEQFF.

This clonotype has only one observation. V usage is TRBV5-6 and J usage is TRBJ1-1; D gene unclear. Germline loops: CDR1 SGHDT, CDR2 YYEEEE. The CDR3 has 15 residues. V lost 0 bases and J 1 base, leaving 10 bases between the germline ends. As DNA, the CDR3 is TGTGCCAGCAGCTTGGTAGGCGGCCAGAACACTGAAGCTTTCTTT. Translation gives CASSLVGGQNTEAFF.

This clonotype was seen only a few times. This chain links TRBV12-3 or TRBV12-4 with TRBJ1-1; weak D call: TRBD1 (6 bases). V shed 6 bases and J shed 1 base, with 21 bases lying between them. This CDR3 region has 17 residues. The CDR3 sequence: CASSENGRGARNTEAFF. CDR3 nucleotide sequence: TGTGCCAGCAGCGAGAATGGAAGGGGGGCTAGGAACACTGAAGCTTTCTTT.

This clonotype showed up just a few times. The DNA for the CDR3 is TGTGCCTGGAGTAGGAGCGGGCCAAGCACAGATACGCAGTATTTT. Residues: CAWSRSGPSTDTQYF. The chain couples TRBV30 to TRBJ2-3; TRBD2 is a possible D gene (6 bases). The CDR3 is 15 residues long. V gave up 2 bases and J gave up 0 bases, with 12 bases separating them. Germline loops: CDR1 GTSNPN, CDR2 SVGIG (reference sequence).

In this sample, this clonotype turned up a few times. The V gene is TRBV12-3 or TRBV12-4, the J gene TRBJ1-1, with D perhaps TRBD1 (5 bases). CDR3 length equals 14 residues. V gave up 7 bases and J gave up 3 bases, with 15 bases separating them. CDR3 region: CASISWGPYTEAFF. CDR3 DNA sequence: TGTGCCAGCATCTCCTGGGGACCGTACACTGAAGCTTTCTTT.

The rearrangement uses TRBV19 and TRBJ1-5, with D maybe TRBD1 (6 bases). Trimming took 1 base from V and 1 from J, leaving 8 bases between them. Germline V gene data show CDR1 as LNHDA and CDR2 as SQIVND (reference sequence). This CDR3 is built from 15 residues. This CDR3 reads CASSIGTASNQPQHF. For the CDR3, the DNA is TGTGCCAGTAGTATAGGGACAGCCAGCAATCAGCCCCAGCATTTT.